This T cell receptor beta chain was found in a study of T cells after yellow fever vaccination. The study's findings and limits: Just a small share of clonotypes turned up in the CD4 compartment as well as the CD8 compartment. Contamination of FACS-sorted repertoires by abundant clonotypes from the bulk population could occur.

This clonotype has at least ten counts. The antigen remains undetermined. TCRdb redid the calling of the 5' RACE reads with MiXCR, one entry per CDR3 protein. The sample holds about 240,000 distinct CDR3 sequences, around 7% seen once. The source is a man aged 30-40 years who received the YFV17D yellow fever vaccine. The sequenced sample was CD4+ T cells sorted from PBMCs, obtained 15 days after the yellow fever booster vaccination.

For the CDR3, the DNA is TGCAGCGTTGGAGCGCAACTTTACAATGAGCAGTTCTTC. Translation gives CSVGAQLYNEQFF. The gene calls are TRBV29-1 and TRBJ2-1; no clear D gene. The CDR3 contains 13 residues. The germline V and J ends were trimmed by 4 bases and 4 bases, with 11 bases remaining between them. Germline-derived CDR1 and CDR2 are SQVTM and ANQGSEA.